These T cell receptor beta chains were read from a single sample in a study of human T cells and chemical hapten exposure. TCRdb ran MiXCR on the RACE reads and lists one entry per CDR3 protein. Here the sample spans roughly 80,000 distinct CDR3 sequences, 8.6% being singletons. Sequenced input: whole blood. These receptors were obtained from a female donor in good health. Some clones in this sample may be carry-over from other donors' samples. Each CDR3 is given without its conserved first and last residue. D genes are given only for firm matches. Only part of the rows carry a size: once, few, many, or a class if the clone is expanded.

>TRBV30|10|.|.
AIDRVGGGPY
>TRBV6-5|15|.|many
ASSYSTLGTLNYGYT
>TRBV5-8|13|.|many
ASSAPGPLGGIQY
>TRBV4-2|11|.|many
ASSQDLPYEQY
>TRBV19|12|TRBD1|many
ASRLTGDTYEQY
>TRBV5-1|12|.|few
ASSLSGWSSPLH
>TRBV2|14|.|.
ASSVRPTSGRYEQY
>TRBV7-2|14|.|few
ASSFNPTRFGNTIY
>TRBV20-1|11|.|many
SARDFVNYGYT
>TRBV28|13|.|many
ATTSKGGNQETQY
>TRBV5-1|12|.|few
ASSLGAGDDGYT
>TRBV5-1|12|.|.
ASSLGYSENIQY
>TRBV20-1|11|.|many
STGDYNSYEQY
>TRBV24-1|12|.|many
ATSDNDIQETQY
>TRBV6-5|13|.|.
ASSYGGASYQPQY
>TRBV29-1|11|.|few
SVDSVGGNEQF
>TRBV6-5|13|.|many
ASSGGGTGANVLT
>TRBV12-3/TRBV12-4|13|.|many
ASSFDSKSNQPQH
>TRBV6-1|11|.|.
ASSERGRETQY
>TRBV27|11|.|many
ASSLSGANVLT
>TRBV27|12|.|few
ASSPGPRLWGQY
>TRBV12-3/TRBV12-4|12|.|many
ASSLRGKNSPLH
>TRBV10-3|12|.|.
ATKTPGRSYEQY
>TRBV20-1|13|TRBD1|.
SAEQGDRRNQPQH
>TRBV25-1|12|.|.
ASSEGGNQETQY
>TRBV4-2|13|.|few
ASSQVRAYTDTQY
>TRBV7-2|13|.|.
ASSLVFWGTDTQY
>TRBV7-2|13|.|.
ASSLVSRCTDTQY
>TRBV12-3/TRBV12-4|11|.|many
ASSLGISYEQY
>TRBV12-3/TRBV12-4|17|TRBD2|many
ASSPHSSGGNPSTDTQY
>TRBV7-9|14|.|many
ASSLVEGPLTYEQY
>TRBV28|17|.|many
ASSSAGGPDPGDTGELF
>TRBV20-1|11|TRBD1|many
SATGTGVYEQY
>TRBV6-2/TRBV6-3|14|.|few
ASSYSIRLTPYEQY
>TRBV28|12|TRBD1|few
ATRYTGGSGELF
>TRBV10-3|13|TRBD2|few
AISDMGLGDNEQF
>TRBV6-1|11|.|few
ASSEDRGSPLH
>TRBV7-9|11|.|few
ASSLNAVNIQY
>TRBV29-1|12|TRBD1|many
SVAGTGGYYGYT
>TRBV27|14|.|.
ASSLSWGAGANVLT
>TRBV12-3/TRBV12-4|14|TRBD1|few
ASSLEQGRGDYGYT
>TRBV12-3/TRBV12-4|13|TRBD2|many
ASSLAPGGAYEQY
>TRBV4-1|13|.|.
ASSQVTGRTTPLH
>TRBV2|13|TRBD1|many
ASIRRGQGGNEAF